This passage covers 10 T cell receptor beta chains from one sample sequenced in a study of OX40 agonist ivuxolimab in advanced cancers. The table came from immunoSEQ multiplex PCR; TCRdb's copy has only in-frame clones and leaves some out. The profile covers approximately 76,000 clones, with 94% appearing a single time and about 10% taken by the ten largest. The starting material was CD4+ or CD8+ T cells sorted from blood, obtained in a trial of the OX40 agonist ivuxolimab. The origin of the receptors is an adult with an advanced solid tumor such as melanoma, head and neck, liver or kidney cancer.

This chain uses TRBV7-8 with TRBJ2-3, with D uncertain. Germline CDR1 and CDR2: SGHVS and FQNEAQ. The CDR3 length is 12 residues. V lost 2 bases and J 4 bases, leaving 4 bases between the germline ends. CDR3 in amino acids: CASSLPPDTQYF. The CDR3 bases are TGTGCCAGCAGCTTACCCCCAGATACGCAGTATTTT. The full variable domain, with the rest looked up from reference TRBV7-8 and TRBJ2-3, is GAGVSQSPRYKVAKRGQDVALRCDPISGHVSLFWYQQALGQGPEFLTYFQNEAQLDKSGLPSDRFFAERPEGSVSTLKIQRTQQEDSAVYLCASSLPPDTQYFGPGTRLTVL.

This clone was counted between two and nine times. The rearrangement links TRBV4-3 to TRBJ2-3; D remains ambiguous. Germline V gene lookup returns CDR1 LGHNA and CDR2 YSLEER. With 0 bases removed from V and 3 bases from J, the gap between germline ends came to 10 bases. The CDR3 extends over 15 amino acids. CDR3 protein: CASSQDRSPTDTQYF. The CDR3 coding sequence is TGCGCCAGCAGCCAAGATCGATCACCGACAGATACGCAGTATTTT.

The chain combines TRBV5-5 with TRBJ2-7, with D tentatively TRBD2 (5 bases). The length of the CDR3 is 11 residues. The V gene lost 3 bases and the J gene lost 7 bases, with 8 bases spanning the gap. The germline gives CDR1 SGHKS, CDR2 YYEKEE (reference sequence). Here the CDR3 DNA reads TGTGCCAGCAGCTCGGGAACAGAGCAGTACTTC. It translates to CASSSGTEQYF.

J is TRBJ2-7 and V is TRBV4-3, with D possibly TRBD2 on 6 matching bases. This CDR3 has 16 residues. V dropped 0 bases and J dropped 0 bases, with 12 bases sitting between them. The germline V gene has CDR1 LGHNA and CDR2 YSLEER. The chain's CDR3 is CASSQDLATTSYEQYF. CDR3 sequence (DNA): TGCGCCAGCAGCCAAGACCTAGCGACAACCTCCTACGAGCAGTACTTC.

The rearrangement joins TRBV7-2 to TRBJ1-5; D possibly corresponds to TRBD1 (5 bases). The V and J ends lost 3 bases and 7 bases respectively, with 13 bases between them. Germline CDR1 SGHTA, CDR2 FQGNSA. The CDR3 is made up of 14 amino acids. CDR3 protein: CASSFLGERQPQHF. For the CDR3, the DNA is TGTGCCAGCAGCTTCTTGGGGGAACGGCAGCCCCAGCATTTT.

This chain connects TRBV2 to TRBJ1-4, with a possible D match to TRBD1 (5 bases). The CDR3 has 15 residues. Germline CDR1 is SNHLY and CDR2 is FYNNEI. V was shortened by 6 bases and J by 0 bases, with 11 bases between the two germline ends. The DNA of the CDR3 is TGTGCCAGCAGCTCCAGGACATCAACTAATGAAAAACTGTTTTTT. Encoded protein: CASSSRTSTNEKLFF.

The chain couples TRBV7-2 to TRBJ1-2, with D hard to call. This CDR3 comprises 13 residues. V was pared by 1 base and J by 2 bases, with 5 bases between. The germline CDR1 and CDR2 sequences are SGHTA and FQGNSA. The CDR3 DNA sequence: TGTGCCAGCAGCTTAGGTGGGAACTATGGCTACACCTTC. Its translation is CASSLGGNYGYTF.

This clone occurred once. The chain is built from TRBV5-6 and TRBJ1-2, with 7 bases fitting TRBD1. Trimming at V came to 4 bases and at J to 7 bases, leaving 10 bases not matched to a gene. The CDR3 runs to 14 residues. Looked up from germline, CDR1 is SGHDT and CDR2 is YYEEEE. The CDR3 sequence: CASSQTGFFSGYTF. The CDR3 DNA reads TGTGCCAGCAGCCAGACAGGGTTTTTTAGTGGCTACACCTTC.

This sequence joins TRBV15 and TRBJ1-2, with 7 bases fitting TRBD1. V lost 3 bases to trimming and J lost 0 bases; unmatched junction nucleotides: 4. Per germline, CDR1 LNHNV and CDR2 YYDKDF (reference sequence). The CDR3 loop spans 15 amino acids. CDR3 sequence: CATSRRDRANYGYTF. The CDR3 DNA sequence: TGTGCCACCAGCAGGCGGGACAGAGCTAACTATGGCTACACCTTC.

CDR3 residues: CASSGDFTTGGGYEQYF. CDR3 sequence (DNA): TGTGCCAGCAGTGGCGACTTTACAACCGGAGGGGGCTACGAGCAGTACTTC. The chain has TRBV6-1 and TRBJ2-7, with D perhaps assigned TRBD1 or TRBD2 (6 bases each). The germline V gene has CDR1 MNHNS and CDR2 SASEGT. Deletions cut 4 bases from V and 3 bases from J, with 22 bases between. CDR3 size: 17 residues.